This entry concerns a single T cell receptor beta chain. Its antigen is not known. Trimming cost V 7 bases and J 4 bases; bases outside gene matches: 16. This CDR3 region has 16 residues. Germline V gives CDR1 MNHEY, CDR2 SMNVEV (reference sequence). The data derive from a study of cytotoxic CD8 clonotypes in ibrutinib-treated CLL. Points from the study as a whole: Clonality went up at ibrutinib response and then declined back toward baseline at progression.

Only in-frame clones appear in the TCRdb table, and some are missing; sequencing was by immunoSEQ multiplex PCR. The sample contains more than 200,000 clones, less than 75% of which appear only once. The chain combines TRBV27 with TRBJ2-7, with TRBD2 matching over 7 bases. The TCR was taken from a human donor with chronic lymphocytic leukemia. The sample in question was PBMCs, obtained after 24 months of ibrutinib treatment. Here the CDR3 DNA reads TGTGCCAGCATGCGACCGCGGCCTAGCGGTTTTTACGAGCAGTACTTC. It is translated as CASMRPRPSGFYEQYF.